The 12 T cell receptor beta chains reported below all come from one sample, sequenced in a study of blood T cell repertoires in COVID-19. Produced via immunoSEQ multiplex PCR; TCRdb's table is partial and in-frame only. The sample records a few hundred thousand clones, around 89% being singletons. The sequenced material came from peripheral blood. The receptor set was obtained from a woman between 55 and 75 years old with COVID-19, enrolled during active disease.

The rearrangement links TRBV19 to TRBJ1-5, with 9 bases aligning to TRBD1. Germline CDR1 and CDR2: LNHDA and SQIVND (reference sequence). V dropped 7 bases and J dropped 6; count of bases not matched to a gene: 13. This CDR3 is 16 amino acids long. The CDR3 DNA follows: TGTGCCAGTACCTTAGTATGGGGACAGGGAGGTCAGCCCCAGCATTTT. Amino acid sequence: CASTLVWGQGGQPQHF. The variable domain in full, completed from reference TRBV19 and TRBJ1-5, reads DGGITQSPKYLFRKEGQNVTLSCEQNLNHDAMYWYRQDPGQGLRLIYYSQIVNDFQKGDIAEGYSVSREKKESFPLTVTSAQKNPTAFYLCASTLVWGQGGQPQHFGDGTRLSIL.

This chain connects TRBV6-1 to TRBJ1-2; D perhaps matches TRBD1 (5 bases). Trimming pared 2 bases from V and 6 bases from J, leaving 10 bases between. The germline gives CDR1 MNHNS, CDR2 SASEGT. The CDR3 is made up of 13 amino acids. The CDR3 spells CASSESGLDGYTF. The CDR3 coding sequence is TGTGCCAGCAGTGAATCAGGGTTGGATGGCTACACCTTC.

The V and J genes are TRBV5-1 and TRBJ1-2; no firm D call. Germline loops: CDR1 SGHRS, CDR2 YFSETQ. This CDR3 spans 15 amino acids. V was clipped by 0 bases and J by 6 bases, with 15 bases between them. The CDR3 bases are TGCGCCAGCAGCTTGGTTGTAGGGAAGCGGGATGGCTACACCTTC. Translating gives CASSLVVGKRDGYTF.

The V call is TRBV19, the J call TRBJ1-1; 11 positions match TRBD1. This CDR3 comprises 14 residues. J was trimmed by 4 bases and V by 5 bases; bases with no gene match: 3. Germline CDR1 is LNHDA and CDR2 is SQIVND (reference sequence). CDR3 amino acids: CASSAGTGGTEAFF. The CDR3 region has the DNA TGTGCCAGTAGTGCGGGGACAGGGGGCACTGAAGCTTTCTTT.

The rearrangement joins TRBV7-2 to TRBJ2-5; 7 bases agree with TRBD2. Per germline, CDR1 SGHTA and CDR2 FQGNSA. The CDR3 sequence is 15 residues long. J was trimmed by 0 bases and V by 7 bases; bases with no gene match: 8. The CDR3: CASTVAGEHQETQYF. The CDR3, as DNA: TGTGCCAGCACCGTGGCGGGGGAGCACCAAGAGACCCAGTACTTC.

There are a few counts of this clone. The chain couples TRBV5-1 to TRBJ1-1, with TRBD1 as a possible D gene (5 bases). Trimming shortened V by 1 base and J by 4 bases, and 17 bases separated the two germline ends. CDR1 and CDR2 from the germline V gene are SGHRS and YFSETQ. The CDR3 runs 16 residues. CDR3 coding DNA: TGCGCCAGCAGCTTGCAGGGAGGGTCTTTTGGCACTGAAGCTTTCTTT. Translation gives CASSLQGGSFGTEAFF.

This clone was seen a handful of times. This chain joins TRBV5-1 and TRBJ2-7; maybe TRBD1 (6 bases). This CDR3 region has 13 residues. V was pared by 2 bases and J by 5 bases, with 11 bases between. Per germline, CDR1 SGHRS and CDR2 YFSETQ. In DNA form, the CDR3 reads TGCGCCAGCAGCTTACAGGGCTTCCACGAGCAGTACTTC. Translated, it gives CASSLQGFHEQYF.

The J gene is TRBJ2-7, the V gene TRBV10-3; tentative D call: TRBD1 (7 bases). CDR3 length: 14 residues. Per the germline V gene, CDR1 is ENHRY and CDR2 is SYGVKD. Trimming stripped 8 bases from V and 3 bases from J, with 17 bases between. CDR3 protein: CAISGRGDDYEQYF. The CDR3 nucleotides read TGTGCCATCTCCGGCAGGGGGGATGACTACGAGCAGTACTTC.

The chain combines TRBV19 with TRBJ1-6; 7 bases line up with TRBD1. The ends lost 1 base at V and 8 bases at J; junction bases unmatched: 2. The CDR3 spans 14 residues. In germline, CDR1 is LNHDA, CDR2 SQIVND (reference sequence). The DNA of the CDR3 is TGTGCCAGTAGTATAGGCAGGGGGTATTCACCCCTCCACTTT. Translation: CASSIGRGYSPLHF.

The chain combines TRBV11-2 with TRBJ2-1; TRBD2 is a possible D gene (6 bases). Per the germline V gene, CDR1 is SGHAT and CDR2 is FQNNGV. The CDR3 covers 11 residues. V was pared by 7 bases and J by 9 bases, with 10 bases between. The CDR3 sequence is CASTLAIEQFF. The CDR3 DNA follows: TGTGCCAGCACCCTAGCGATTGAGCAGTTCTTC.

The rearrangement uses TRBV11-3 and TRBJ1-2; tentative D call: TRBD1 (6 bases). V lost 7 bases to trimming and J lost 5 bases, with 20 bases between them. Germline CDR1 is SGHNT and CDR2 is YENEEA. This CDR3 contains 15 residues. The CDR3 loop is CASNAGGALGYGYTF. The CDR3 coding sequence is TGTGCCAGCAACGCCGGGGGGGCTCTTGGTTATGGCTACACCTTC.

In its sample, this clone was seen once. CDR3: CASSQEVSGGTGTGELFF. Here the CDR3 DNA reads TGCGCCAGCAGCCAAGAAGTTAGCGGGGGAACGGGCACCGGGGAGCTGTTTTTT. V and J are TRBV4-1 and TRBJ2-2; 9 bases are a match to TRBD2. Trimming cost V 0 bases and J 4 bases; bases outside gene matches: 9. The germline CDR1 and CDR2 sequences are MGHRA and YSYEKL. CDR3 length: 18 residues.